This T cell receptor beta chain was sequenced during a study of T-cell reconstitution after alpha-beta-depleted transplantation in children listed by TCRdb under 2016. In terms of the full investigation: Using TCR repertoire profiling, the study followed T-cell immune reconstitution in a quantitative way in children after TCRalphabeta/CD19-depleted allogeneic hematopoietic cell transplantation.

The germline V gene supplies CDR1 MNHEY and CDR2 SVGAGI. CDR3 length: 17 amino acids, cysteine to phenylalanine. Solely the CDR3 DNA is kept, with 51 bases framed from the first base. For this chain, trimming is 5 bases at the V end and 0 bases at the J end, and the number of junction bases without a gene match is 9. On this clonotype itself: Its target antigen remains unknown. There are no base qualities to consult, and no much larger clone falls within one base.

Libraries were made using PCR. The data were produced on an Illumina HiSeq 2500. Molecular barcoding was employed in the preparation of TCR libraries, with unique molecular identifiers being used to normalize TCRbeta repertoire quantification. The raw public data were reprocessed by TCRdb itself: fastp quality trimming at Q25, MiXCR clonotype calling, in-frame beta chains only. Each CDR3 protein appears once, grouped with its most common genes and DNA. For this sample there are 200,000 to 250,000 distinct CDR3 sequences; 8.5% to 10% appear just once. The ten largest clones add up to over 5% of the sample.

The sequence derives from a human donor who donated a stem cell graft to a child with acute lymphoblastic leukemia. The source was PBMCs from the stem cell graft donor, collected from the stem cell graft. The chain links TRBV6-5 with TRBJ1-4; 7 bases in the middle match TRBD1. Here the CDR3 is given as CASSHRQGTATNEKLFF. The bases are TGTGCCAGCAGTCACCGACAGGGCACCGCAACTAATGAAAAACTGTTTTTT.